Listed below are T cell receptor beta chains from one sample, sequenced in a study of CD8 T cells in ankylosing spondylitis. Each CDR3 protein is one row after TCRdb ran MiXCR on the 5' RACE reads. The table lists roughly 700,000 distinct CDR3 sequences, around 17% of them singletons. The sample comprised blood, either unsorted or a sorted T cell fraction (not recorded which). The receptor source for this set is a male donor with ankylosing spondylitis. The CDR3 runs from the conserved cysteine through the conserved F or W. The D gene is left open where the match is weak. The size field is filled for only some rows; it gives once, few, many or a size class.

TRBV30,NA,NA,13,TRBJ1-4,TGTGCCTGGAGTCGGGGTCCTAATGAAAAACTGTTTTTT,CAWSRGPNEKLFF
TRBV9,NA,NA,16,TRBJ2-1,TGTGCCAGCAGCGTAGCCCCTGTTAGCTCCTACAATGAGCAGTTCTTC,CASSVAPVSSYNEQFF
TRBV6-5,TRBD1,few,17,TRBJ1-4,TGTGCCAGCAGTTACTCAGACAGGGGAGGACTTAATGAAAAACTGTTTTTT,CASSYSDRGGLNEKLFF
TRBV7-9,TRBD2,few,17,TRBJ2-1,TGTGCCAGCAGCTTAACTCCCGGGGGGGCCCTCGACAATGAGCAGTTCTTC,CASSLTPGGALDNEQFF
TRBV30,TRBD1,few,16,TRBJ2-7,TGTGCCTGGAGTGGTGGGTCCGGGACAGGCAATTACGAGCAGTACTTC,CAWSGGSGTGNYEQYF
TRBV3-1,NA,many,14,TRBJ1-1,TGTGCCAGCAGCCAACCGAAAAAGAACACTGAAGCTTTCTTT,CASSQPKKNTEAFF
TRBV6-1,NA,NA,15,TRBJ1-1,TGTGCCAGCAGCGGCCCCAATCTGGGGAACACTGAAGCTTTCTTT,CASSGPNLGNTEAFF
TRBV12-3/TRBV12-4,NA,NA,14,TRBJ2-7,TGTGCCAGCAGCCCCGGGACAAACCCGGGGGAGCAGTACTTC,CASSPGTNPGEQYF
TRBV20-1,TRBD1,few,15,TRBJ2-5,TGCAGTGCTAGACGTCGGGACAGCATCCAAGAGACCCAGTACTTC,CSARRRDSIQETQYF
TRBV28,NA,few,14,TRBJ1-1,TGTGCCAGCAGTTTACGAGACCTAAACACTGAAGCTTTCTTT,CASSLRDLNTEAFF
TRBV4-1,NA,NA,17,TRBJ2-5,TGCGCCAGCAGCCAAGGGCGGGACCCCCCCACACAAGAGACCCAGTACTTC,CASSQGRDPPTQETQYF
TRBV5-1,TRBD2,NA,16,TRBJ2-5,TGCGCCAGCAGCTTGGTGGGGACTAGCTCTCAAGAGACCCAGTACTTC,CASSLVGTSSQETQYF
TRBV11-2,TRBD1,NA,17,TRBJ2-3,TGTGCCAGCAGAGAAACAGGGGGGCCAGGCCGCAGTGGTACGCAGTATTTT,CASRETGGPGRSGTQYF
TRBV5-1,TRBD1,few,17,TRBJ1-1,TGCGCCAGCAGCGCTGCTGGCGTGGACAGGGGGCTGAAAGGGGCTTTCTTT,CASSAAGVDRGLKGAFF
TRBV15,NA,many,15,TRBJ2-5,TGTGCCACCAGCAGGGGGGATACGAACACGGAGACCCAGTACTTC,CATSRGDTNTETQYF
TRBV12-1,NA,few,18,TRBJ1-1,TGTGCCAGCAGCTTTGGGGGGCAACCAATTCGAAGGAACACTGAAGCTTTCTTT,CASSFGGQPIRRNTEAFF
TRBV18,NA,few,16,TRBJ1-5,TGTGCCAGCTCCTACTCCGGGGGTGTTGGCAATCAGCCCCAGCATTTT,CASSYSGGVGNQPQHF
TRBV5-1,NA,NA,15,TRBJ2-1,TGCGCCAGCAGCTTGGTGGGGGCTGCTTACAATGAGCAGTTCTTC,CASSLVGAAYNEQFF
TRBV2,NA,NA,15,TRBJ2-3,TGTGCCAGCAGTTTACAGGGAGTTCGCACAGATACGCAGTATTTT,CASSLQGVRTDTQYF
TRBV14,NA,few,15,TRBJ2-7,TGTGCCAGCAGCCGTTCGTCCGCAGGAACCTACGAGCAGTACTTC,CASSRSSAGTYEQYF
TRBV20-1,TRBD2,NA,15,TRBJ2-5,TGCAGTGCTGAGTTCTTCCGGGAGGGGCAGGAGACCCAGTACTTC,CSAEFFREGQETQYF
TRBV2,NA,NA,13,TRBJ2-3,TGTGCCTCCGGGGGGCGGCCCACAGATACGCAGTATTTT,CASGGRPTDTQYF
TRBV27,NA,NA,14,TRBJ2-7,TGTGCCAGCAGCCCCGTGGGATTGACCTACGAGCAGTACTTC,CASSPVGLTYEQYF
TRBV5-1,NA,few,17,TRBJ1-1,TGCGCCAGCAGCACCGGATGGGGGAGGGGCAGGAACACTGAAGCTTTCTTT,CASSTGWGRGRNTEAFF
TRBV5-1,TRBD1,many,15,TRBJ2-1,TGCGCCAGCAGCTCTGGACAGGGCCTCTACAATGAGCAGTTCTTC,CASSSGQGLYNEQFF
TRBV11-2,TRBD2,few,20,TRBJ2-1,TGTGCCAGCAGCTTAGTTCCCCTAACTAGCGGCCGGGGCTCCTACAATGAGCAGTTCTTC,CASSLVPLTSGRGSYNEQFF
TRBV20-1,NA,NA,15,TRBJ1-5,TGCAGTGCTAGTATAGGGGGGTATAGCAATCAGCCCCAGCATTTT,CSASIGGYSNQPQHF
TRBV7-2,NA,NA,13,TRBJ2-2,TGTGCCAGCAGGGTTCCGAACACCGGGGAGCTGTTTTTT,CASRVPNTGELFF
TRBV12-3/TRBV12-4,TRBD1,few,14,TRBJ2-7,TGTGCCAGCAGTCTTCAGGGGGCTCTTGGGGAGCAGTACTTC,CASSLQGALGEQYF
TRBV11-1,NA,few,17,TRBJ2-1,TGTGCCAGCAGCTTAGAGGCGGGCAAGTGGGTGTACAATGAGCAGTTCTTC,CASSLEAGKWVYNEQFF
TRBV20-1,TRBD1,NA,14,TRBJ2-2,TGCAGTGCCCGACAGGGGAGTGACATCGGGGAGCTGTTTTTT,CSARQGSDIGELFF
TRBV6-2/TRBV6-3,TRBD1,NA,16,TRBJ1-5,TGTGCCAGCAGTGTAAAGACAGGGTTGGGCAATCAGCCCCAGCATTTT,CASSVKTGLGNQPQHF
TRBV10-3,NA,NA,14,TRBJ2-3,TGTGCCATCAGTGAGATCCTAGAGCCAGATACGCAGTATTTT,CAISEILEPDTQYF
TRBV20-1,TRBD2,few,15,TRBJ2-1,TGCAGTGCTACCAAGGCTAGCGGGAACTACAATGAGCAGTTCTTC,CSATKASGNYNEQFF
TRBV7-3,TRBD1,NA,17,TRBJ1-1,TGTGCCAGCAGCCCCCCCCGGGACAGCCCAATGAACACTGAAGCTTTCTTT,CASSPPRDSPMNTEAFF
TRBV12-3/TRBV12-4,NA,NA,15,TRBJ2-1,TGTGCCAGCAGTTTAGAACCGAGCCCCTACAATGAGCAGTTCTTC,CASSLEPSPYNEQFF
TRBV7-9,NA,few,16,TRBJ2-1,TGTGCCAGCAGCCCCCCGGGGCACTGGGGGAACAATGAGCAGTTCTTC,CASSPPGHWGNNEQFF
TRBV3-1,NA,NA,14,TRBJ2-2,TGTGCCAGCAGCCTCAACACGGACACCGGGGAGCTGTTTTTT,CASSLNTDTGELFF
TRBV5-5,NA,few,12,TRBJ2-1,TGTGCCAGCAGCTTGTTCTACAATGAGCAGTTCTTC,CASSLFYNEQFF
TRBV7-2,NA,few,14,TRBJ2-3,TGTGCCAGCAGCTTAAGGAGGGCCGCAGATACGCAGTATTTT,CASSLRRAADTQYF
TRBV13,NA,NA,17,TRBJ2-3,TGTGCCAGCAGCTCAAACTCGGACTTCTCTAGCACAGATACGCAGTATTTT,CASSSNSDFSSTDTQYF
TRBV28,NA,NA,14,TRBJ1-5,TGTGCCAGCAGTTTAGTTGAGGGCAATCAGCCCCAGCATTTT,CASSLVEGNQPQHF
TRBV12-3/TRBV12-4,TRBD2,few,15,TRBJ2-1,TGTGCCAGCAGTCAAGGTCCTAGCGGGAGCTATGAGCAGTTCTTC,CASSQGPSGSYEQFF
TRBV12-3/TRBV12-4,TRBD1,NA,16,TRBJ2-2,TGTGCCAGCAGTTTAGGGGGACAGGGTTTCGCCGGGGAGCTGTTTTTT,CASSLGGQGFAGELFF
TRBV20-1,TRBD2,NA,13,TRBJ2-5,TGCAGTGCTAGAGGCGGGGGAAAAGAGACCCAGTACTTC,CSARGGGKETQYF
TRBV6-1,TRBD2,few,15,TRBJ2-3,TGTGCCAGCAGAAGCCGGGGGGATAGCACAGATACGCAGTATTTT,CASRSRGDSTDTQYF